One and the same sample provided the 9 T cell receptor beta chains below, sequenced in a study of identical twins. TCRdb re-called the 5' RACE reads with MiXCR, one entry per CDR3 protein. The repertoire holds 550,000 to 700,000 distinct CDR3 sequences, with 21% as singletons. The same specimen was also included in a second study, on T cells expressing NK-cell markers.

Sequenced material: PBMCs. These receptors originate from a woman under 30 in good health.

This sequence joins TRBV4-3 and TRBJ2-3, with D maybe TRBD2 (5 bases). CDR1 is LGHNA and CDR2 is YSLEER in the germline V gene. This CDR3 is 16 amino acids long. Trimming shortened V by 0 bases and J by 1 base, and 11 bases separated the two germline ends. CDR3 in amino acids: CASSQEVGMGTDTQYF. CDR3 in DNA: TGCGCCAGCAGCCAAGAGGTCGGGATGGGCACAGATACGCAGTATTTT.

The DNA for the CDR3 is TGTGCCAGCAGTCCCGGAGGGCGGACCTACGAGCAGTACTTC. Translated: CASSPGGRTYEQYF. This chain joins TRBV12-3 or TRBV12-4 and TRBJ2-7; tentative D call: TRBD2 (6 bases). There are 14 residues in the CDR3. Trimming took 5 bases from V and 2 from J, leaving 13 bases between them.

The chain recombines TRBV20-1 with TRBJ2-7, with 7 bases identical to TRBD2. The CDR3 is 15 residues long. The ends lost 0 bases at V and 7 bases at J; junction bases unmatched: 12. Germline assignment: CDR1 DFQATT and CDR2 SNEGSKA (reference sequence). CDR3 DNA sequence: TGCAGTGCTAGAGATCCTAGCGGACCCTTAAAGGAGCAGTACTTC. The encoded protein is CSARDPSGPLKEQYF.

Ten or more counts support this clonotype. The chain joins TRBV12-3 or TRBV12-4 to TRBJ2-3; D is possibly TRBD1 or TRBD2 (5 bases each). V was pared by 2 bases and J by 0 bases, with 6 bases between. The CDR3 totals 14 residues. The CDR3 sequence is CASSLWGSTDTQYF. The DNA of the CDR3 is TGTGCCAGCAGTTTATGGGGGAGCACAGATACGCAGTATTTT.

The V gene is TRBV29-1, the J gene TRBJ2-7, with D perhaps matching TRBD2 (6 bases). This CDR3 comprises 14 residues. Germline CDR1 SQVTM, CDR2 ANQGSEA. V was pared by 6 bases and J by 7 bases, with 22 bases between. The CDR3 here is CSVRTTDGRGEQYF. In nucleotides, the CDR3 is TGCAGCGTCCGGACCACGGACGGGAGAGGGGAGCAGTACTTC.

This clonotype showed up just a few times. This rearrangement joins TRBV4-2 to TRBJ2-3; D remains unclear. Germline CDR1 is LGHNA and CDR2 is YNFKEQ. Trimming took 1 base from V and 2 from J, leaving 7 bases between them. The CDR3 contains 14 residues. Here the CDR3 reads CASSQARNTDTQYF. In nucleotides, the CDR3 is TGTGCCAGCAGCCAAGCCAGAAACACAGATACGCAGTATTTT.

This sequence joins TRBV7-9 and TRBJ2-7; 7 bases are shared with TRBD1. CDR1 is SEHNR and CDR2 is FQNEAQ in the germline V gene (reference sequence). The CDR3 spans 15 residues. Trimming cost V 1 base and J 3 bases; bases outside gene matches: 6. This CDR3 reads CASSLGQGRDYEQYF. The CDR3 region has the DNA TGTGCCAGCAGCTTAGGACAGGGAAGAGACTACGAGCAGTACTTC.

This clonotype has just a few counts. The chain carries TRBV20-1 and TRBJ2-5; 10 nucleotides line up with TRBD2. Per germline, CDR1 DFQATT and CDR2 SNEGSKA (reference sequence). The CDR3 has 15 amino acids. Unmatched junction bases numbered 7, after V lost 1 base and J lost 5 bases. CDR3 in amino acids: CSARVAGLADETQYF. DNA of the CDR3: TGCAGTGCTAGAGTGGCAGGACTAGCGGACGAGACCCAGTACTTC.

This clonotype has a count of ten or more. The V and J genes are TRBV20-1 and TRBJ1-1; no reliable D call. V lost 7 bases and J lost 3, with 12 bases in between. Per the germline V gene, CDR1 is DFQATT and CDR2 is SNEGSKA (reference sequence). The length of the CDR3 is 12 residues. This chain's CDR3 is CSVSRPDTEAFF. The CDR3 DNA reads as TGCAGTGTAAGCCGTCCGGACACTGAAGCTTTCTTT.